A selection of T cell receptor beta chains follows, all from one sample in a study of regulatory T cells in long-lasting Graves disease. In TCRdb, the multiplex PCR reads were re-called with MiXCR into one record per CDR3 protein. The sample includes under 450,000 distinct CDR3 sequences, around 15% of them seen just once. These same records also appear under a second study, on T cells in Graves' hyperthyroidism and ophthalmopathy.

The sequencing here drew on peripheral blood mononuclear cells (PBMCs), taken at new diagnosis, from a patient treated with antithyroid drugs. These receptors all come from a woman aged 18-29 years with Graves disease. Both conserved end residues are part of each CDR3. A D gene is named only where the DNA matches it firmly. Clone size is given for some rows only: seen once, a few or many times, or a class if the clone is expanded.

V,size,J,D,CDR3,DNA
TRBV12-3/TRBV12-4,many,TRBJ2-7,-,CASKPGPSSYEQYF,TGTGCCAGCAAGCCGGGGCCGAGCTCCTACGAGCAGTACTTC
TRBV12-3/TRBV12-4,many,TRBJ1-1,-,CASTEVPTPNTEAFF,TGTGCCAGCACCGAAGTCCCTACCCCGAACACTGAAGCTTTCTTT
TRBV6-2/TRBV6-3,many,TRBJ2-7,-,CASTQLGQGSYEQYF,TGTGCCAGCACACAACTGGGGCAGGGCTCGTACGAGCAGTACTTC
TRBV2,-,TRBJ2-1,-,CASSSWTSGGEQFF,TGTGCCAGCAGCTCATGGACTTCAGGAGGCGAGCAGTTCTTC
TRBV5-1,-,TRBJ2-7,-,CASSLEAPSERYF,TGCGCCAGCAGCTTGGAAGCTCCGTCCGAGCGGTACTTC
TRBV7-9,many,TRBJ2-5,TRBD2,CASSKPGTRSETQYF,TGTGCCAGCAGCAAACCCGGGACTAGAAGCGAGACCCAGTACTTC
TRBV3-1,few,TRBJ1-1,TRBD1,CASSRNLRDRGRKNTEAFF,TGTGCCAGCAGCCGTAATCTCCGGGACAGGGGTAGGAAGAACACTGAAGCTTTCTTT
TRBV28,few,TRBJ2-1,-,CASSLRGMRFF,TGTGCCAGCAGTTTACGGGGTATGCGGTTCTTC
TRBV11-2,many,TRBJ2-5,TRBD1,CASSRDRDETQYF,TGTGCCAGCAGCCGGGACAGGGACGAGACCCAGTACTTC
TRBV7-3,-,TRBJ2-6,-,CASSPFYGANVLTF,TGTGCCAGCAGCCCTTTTTATGGGGCCAACGTCCTGACTTTC
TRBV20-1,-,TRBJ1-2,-,CSARIHRGDLYGYTF,TGCAGTGCTAGAATCCACCGAGGGGATTTATATGGCTACACCTTC
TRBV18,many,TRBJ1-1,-,CASSREMNTEAFF,TGTGCCAGCTCACGGGAGATGAACACTGAAGCTTTCTTT
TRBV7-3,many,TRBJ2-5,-,CASSFRGYEETQYF,TGTGCCAGCAGTTTCCGCGGTTACGAAGAGACCCAGTACTTC
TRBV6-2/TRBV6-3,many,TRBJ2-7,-,CASSENRRTIDYEQYF,TGTGCCAGCAGTGAAAACCGAAGGACAATCGACTACGAGCAGTACTTC
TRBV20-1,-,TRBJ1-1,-,CSAFRRLAGDEAFF,TGCAGTGCGTTTCGTAGACTGGCAGGGGATGAAGCTTTCTTT
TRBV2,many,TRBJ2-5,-,CASSGPDLLGQETQYF,TGTGCCAGCAGTGGCCCAGATCTCTTGGGTCAAGAGACCCAGTACTTC
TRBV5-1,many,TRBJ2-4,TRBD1,CASSPRDREPQNIQYF,TGCGCCAGCAGCCCCCGGGACAGAGAACCCCAAAACATTCAGTACTTC
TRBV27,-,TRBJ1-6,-,CASSNGQRYSPLHF,TGTGCCAGCAGTAACGGACAGCGTTATTCACCCCTCCACTTT
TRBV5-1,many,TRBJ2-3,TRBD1,CASSAAAGGFADTQYF,TGCGCCAGCAGCGCCGCCGCAGGGGGTTTCGCAGATACGCAGTATTTT
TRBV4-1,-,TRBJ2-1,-,CASSQERTFGANEQFF,-
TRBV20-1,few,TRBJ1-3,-,CSARDPIDTIYF,TGCAGTGCTAGAGATCCAATTGACACCATATATTTT
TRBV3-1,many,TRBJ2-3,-,CASSQVSDTQYF,TGTGCCAGCAGCCAAGTGTCAGATACGCAGTATTTT
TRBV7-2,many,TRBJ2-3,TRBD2,CASSAQREGTDTQYF,TGTGCCAGCAGCGCACAGCGGGAGGGCACAGATACGCAGTATTTT
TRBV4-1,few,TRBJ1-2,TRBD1,CASSRTGVYGYTF,TGCGCCAGCAGCCGAACAGGGGTCTATGGCTACACCTTC
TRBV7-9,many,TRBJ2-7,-,CASSLPGELYEQYF,TGTGCCAGCAGCTTGCCAGGGGAACTGTACGAGCAGTACTTC
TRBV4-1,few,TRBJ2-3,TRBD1,CASSQDYGRIGTGGTDTQYF,TGTGCCAGCAGCCAAGATTACGGCCGAATTGGGACAGGGGGCACAGATACGCAGTATTTT
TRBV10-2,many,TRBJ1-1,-,CASSGVTEAFF,TGCGCCAGCAGTGGGGTCACTGAAGCTTTCTTT
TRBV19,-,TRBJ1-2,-,CASTDSSYGYTF,TGTGCCAGTACGGACAGCTCCTATGGCTACACCTTC
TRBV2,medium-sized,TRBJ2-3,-,CASSTQTDTQYF,TGTGCCAGCAGTACACAGACAGATACGCAGTATTTT
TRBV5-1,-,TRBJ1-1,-,CASSLTEHEAFF,TGCGCCAGCAGCTTAACGGAGCATGAAGCTTTCTTT
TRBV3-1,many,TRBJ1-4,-,CASSPGIRLEKLFF,TGTGCCAGCAGCCCGGGGATCCGCCTCGAAAAACTGTTTTTT
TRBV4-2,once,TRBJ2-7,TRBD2,CASSQDEAGDYEQYF,TGTGCCAGCAGCCAAGATGAAGCGGGGGACTACGAGCAGTACTTC
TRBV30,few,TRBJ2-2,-,CAWSVQAPTGELFF,TGTGCCTGGAGTGTACAGGCCCCCACCGGGGAGCTGTTTTTT
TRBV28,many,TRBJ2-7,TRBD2,CASSPGLAGAPTGEQYF,TGTGCCAGCAGTCCCGGACTAGCGGGGGCCCCGACGGGCGAGCAGTACTTC
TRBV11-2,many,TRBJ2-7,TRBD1,CASSADRGNEQYF,TGTGCCAGCAGCGCCGACAGGGGGAACGAGCAGTACTTC
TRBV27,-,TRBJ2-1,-,CASSFFGSVRNEQFF,TGTGCCAGCAGTTTTTTTGGGTCGGTACGGAATGAGCAGTTCTTC
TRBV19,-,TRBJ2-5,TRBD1,CASSILSRDREETQYF,TGTGCCAGTAGTATCTTGAGCCGGGACAGGGAGGAGACCCAGTACTTC
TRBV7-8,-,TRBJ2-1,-,CASSHRPHEQFF,TGTGCCAGCAGCCACCGACCTCATGAGCAGTTCTTC
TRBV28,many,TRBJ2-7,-,CASSFGRTYEQYF,TGTGCCAGCAGTTTCGGACGCACCTACGAGCAGTACTTC
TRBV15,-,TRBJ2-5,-,CATEAAEQETQYF,TGTGCCACCGAAGCGGCGGAACAAGAGACCCAGTACTTC
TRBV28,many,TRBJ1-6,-,CASSLMLGSGSPLHF,TGTGCCAGCAGTTTAATGCTGGGCTCGGGTTCACCCCTCCACTTT
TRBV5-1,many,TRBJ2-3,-,CASSLLLDSGTDTQYF,TGCGCCAGCAGCCTTCTACTAGACTCGGGCACAGATACGCAGTATTTT
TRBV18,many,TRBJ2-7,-,CASSPSRGQGGNEQYF,TGTGCCAGCTCACCGTCCCGAGGACAGGGAGGGAACGAGCAGTACTTC
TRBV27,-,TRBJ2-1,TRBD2,CASSLGGGARDEQFF,TGTGCCAGCAGTTTAGGCGGGGGGGCCCGGGATGAGCAGTTCTTC
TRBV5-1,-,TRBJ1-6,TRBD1,CASSSNLDRDGSPLHF,TGCGCCAGCAGCTCTAATTTGGACAGGGATGGATCACCCCTCCACTTT
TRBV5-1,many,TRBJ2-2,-,CASSLAKDTGYTGELFF,TGCGCCAGCAGCCTAGCTAAGGATACAGGGTACACCGGGGAGCTGTTTTTT
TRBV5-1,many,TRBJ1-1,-,CASSWGRGAGEAFF,TGCGCCAGCAGCTGGGGGCGGGGGGCCGGTGAAGCTTTCTTT
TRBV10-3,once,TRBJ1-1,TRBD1,CAISTPGQGTEAFF,TGTGCCATCAGCACTCCGGGACAGGGCACTGAAGCTTTCTTT
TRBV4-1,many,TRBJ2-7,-,CASSQERVGKLFISYEQYF,TGCGCCAGCAGCCAAGAGAGGGTGGGGAAGCTATTCATCTCCTACGAGCAGTACTTC
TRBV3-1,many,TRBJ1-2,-,CASSQDLGRIAGYTF,TGTGCCAGCAGCCAAGATCTAGGAAGGATCGCTGGCTACACCTTC
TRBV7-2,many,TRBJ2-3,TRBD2,CASSATSGSGTDTQYF,TGTGCCAGCAGCGCTACCAGCGGGAGTGGCACAGATACGCAGTATTTT
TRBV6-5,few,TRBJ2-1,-,CASSYGQKGGRGFDEQFF,TGTGCCAGCAGTTACGGTCAGAAGGGGGGGAGGGGGTTCGATGAGCAGTTCTTC
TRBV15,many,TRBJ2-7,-,CATSRAKVGSYTYEQYF,TGTGCCACCAGCAGAGCGAAGGTTGGCAGTTATACCTACGAGCAGTACTTC
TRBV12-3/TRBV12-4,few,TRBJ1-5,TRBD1,CASSSTGGGNQPQHF,TGTGCCAGCAGTTCGACAGGGGGCGGCAATCAGCCCCAGCATTTT
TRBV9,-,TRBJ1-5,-,CASSVLSAKYNQPQHF,TGTGCCAGCAGCGTACTTTCCGCAAAGTACAATCAGCCCCAGCATTTT
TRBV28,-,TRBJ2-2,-,CASSFTEPNTGELFF,TGTGCCAGCAGTTTCACAGAGCCCAACACCGGGGAGCTGTTTTTT
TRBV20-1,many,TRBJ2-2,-,CSARTASNTGELFF,TGCAGTGCGCGGACGGCATCGAACACCGGGGAGCTGTTTTTT
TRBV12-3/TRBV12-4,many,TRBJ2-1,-,CASRSEGSYNEQFF,TGTGCCAGCAGGTCTGAAGGGTCCTACAATGAGCAGTTCTTC
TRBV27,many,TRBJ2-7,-,CASSTSRDFYEQYF,TGTGCCAGCAGTACTAGCCGGGACTTCTACGAGCAGTACTTC